These 18 T cell receptor beta chains share one sample of origin, sequenced in a study of T-cell memory formation after mild COVID-19. A single record per CDR3 protein comes from TCRdb applying MiXCR to the 5' RACE reads. The data show around 200,000 distinct CDR3 sequences, under 20% seen once. Sequencing used PBMCs or a T cell subset sorted from them (not recorded which). These receptors originate from a man between 18 and 29 years old who had mild COVID-19 (a few samples of this study predate the infection). Cell type and time point are not known.

The J gene is TRBJ1-5, the V gene TRBV10-2; 9 nucleotides line up with TRBD1. From germline, CDR1 is WSHSY and CDR2 SAAADI. This CDR3 is built from 14 residues. The trim removed 5 bases at V and 6 bases at J, leaving 5 bases unmatched. The DNA of the CDR3 is TGCGCCAGCAGTCCCGGGACAGGGATTCAGCCCCAGCATTTT. Translation gives CASSPGTGIQPQHF.

V usage is TRBV20-1 and J usage is TRBJ1-3, with 9 bases that match TRBD1. This CDR3 region has 13 residues. V lost 5 bases, J lost 3 bases, and 2 bases stayed unmatched. Germline CDR1 DFQATT, CDR2 SNEGSKA (reference sequence). CDR3 protein: CSALDRGGNTIYF. In DNA, the CDR3 is TGCAGTGCTCTGGACAGGGGTGGAAACACCATATATTTT.

This clonotype was counted between two and nine times. This sequence joins TRBV9 and TRBJ1-3; no definite D call. This CDR3 region has 15 residues. Per the germline V gene, CDR1 is SGDLS and CDR2 is YYNGEE. The V and J ends lost 5 bases and 0 bases respectively, with 12 bases between them. The CDR3 here is CASSAGLNSGNTIYF. The CDR3 nucleotides are TGTGCCAGCAGTGCCGGGCTCAACTCTGGAAACACCATATATTTT.

V usage is TRBV9 and J usage is TRBJ2-5; no firm D call. The germline V gene encodes CDR1 SGDLS and CDR2 YYNGEE. The CDR3 loop spans 13 amino acids. V lost 2 bases to trimming and J lost 5 bases, with 10 bases between them. The chain's CDR3 is CASSVRSGETQYF. The CDR3 DNA is TGTGCCAGCAGCGTCCGTTCTGGGGAGACCCAGTACTTC.

This clonotype was counted only a few times. This sequence joins TRBV5-1 and TRBJ1-4; D not certain. The germline V and J ends were trimmed by 2 bases and 5 bases, with 7 bases remaining between them. The CDR3 is 13 residues long. Germline-derived CDR1 and CDR2 are SGHRS and YFSETQ. CDR3 sequence: CASSFGMNEKLFF. The CDR3 region has the DNA TGCGCCAGCAGCTTTGGCATGAATGAAAAACTGTTTTTT.

This chain uses TRBV20-1 with TRBJ2-5, with D perhaps matching TRBD2 (6 bases). V shed 6 bases and J shed 0 bases, with 11 bases lying between them. This CDR3 comprises 13 residues. Germline V gene lookup returns CDR1 DFQATT and CDR2 SNEGSKA (reference sequence). CDR3 residues: CSARDLYQETQYF. Here the CDR3 DNA reads TGCAGTGCGCGGGACCTATACCAAGAGACCCAGTACTTC.

This chain joins TRBV6-2 or TRBV6-3 and TRBJ2-7; D uncertain. Germline CDR1 is MNHEY and CDR2 is SVGEGT. Trimming removed 2 bases from V and 5 bases from J, with 10 bases in between. This CDR3 has 13 residues. CDR3 sequence reads: CASSYVETHEQYF. CDR3 nucleotide sequence: TGTGCCAGCAGTTACGTAGAGACCCACGAGCAGTACTTC.

The V call is TRBV11-2, the J call TRBJ2-1, with 10 bases fitting TRBD2. V lost 5 bases and J lost 6; bases outside the gene matches: 7. The CDR3 is 15 residues long. The germline CDR1 and CDR2 sequences are SGHAT and FQNNGV. The CDR3 protein is CASSPSGGAGNEQFF. CDR3 nucleotide sequence: TGTGCCAGCAGCCCCAGCGGGGGGGCCGGCAATGAGCAGTTCTTC.

The V call is TRBV5-1, the J call TRBJ1-6; D not resolved. Germline assignment: CDR1 SGHRS and CDR2 YFSETQ. This CDR3 comprises 16 residues. The V end lost 0 bases, the J end lost 5 bases, and 12 bases lay between the germline ends. CDR3 region: CASSLDRIPHNSPLHF. As DNA, the CDR3 is TGCGCCAGCAGCTTGGACCGGATTCCTCATAATTCACCCCTCCACTTT.

This clonotype was picked up a small number of times. V usage is TRBV20-1 and J usage is TRBJ2-3; 13 bases line up with TRBD2. The CDR3 covers 15 residues. Unmatched junction bases numbered 6, after V lost 6 bases and J lost 3 bases. Per the germline V gene, CDR1 is DFQATT and CDR2 is SNEGSKA (reference sequence). DNA of the CDR3: TGCAGTGCCATCGCGGGACTAGCGGGGACAGATACGCAGTATTTT. Translation: CSAIAGLAGTDTQYF.

This clonotype was recorded a few times. The chain employs TRBV5-6 and TRBJ2-7, with no clear D. This CDR3 has 12 amino acids. V shed 6 bases and J shed 5 bases, with 12 bases lying between them. CDR1 is SGHDT, CDR2 YYEEEE, per germline. The CDR3 protein is CASTRIGHEQYF. The CDR3 nucleotides are TGTGCCAGCACCCGTATAGGGCACGAGCAGTACTTC.

This clonotype was counted a few times. The chain has TRBV5-1 and TRBJ1-2; unclear D gene. V lost 0 bases and J 8 bases, leaving 11 bases between the germline ends. The length of the CDR3 is 13 residues. Germline CDR1 is SGHRS and CDR2 is YFSETQ. The CDR3 loop is CASSLDTYRGYTF. CDR3 nucleotide sequence: TGCGCCAGCAGCTTGGATACATATCGGGGCTACACCTTC.

In this sample, this clonotype turned up a few times. V is TRBV11-3 and J is TRBJ2-3; D possibly corresponds to TRBD1 (6 bases). CDR3 length equals 15 residues. Trimming pared 5 bases from V and 6 bases from J, leaving 18 bases between. Germline assignment: CDR1 SGHNT and CDR2 YENEEA. In DNA form, the CDR3 reads TGTGCCAGCAGCCTCGGCCTGAGCCAGGGGGATACGCAGTATTTT. It is translated as CASSLGLSQGDTQYF.

The chain recombines TRBV5-6 with TRBJ1-1, with D possibly TRBD1 on 5 matching bases. Germline V gene sequence: CDR1 SGHDT, CDR2 YYEEEE. This CDR3 has 15 amino acids. Trimming removed 4 bases from V and 4 bases from J, with 17 bases in between. DNA of the CDR3: TGTGCCAGCAGCCCCGACCTGGGCGGGGGCACTGAAGCTTTCTTT. Protein: CASSPDLGGGTEAFF.

The gene calls are TRBV3-1 and TRBJ2-1, with unresolved D. Germline loops: CDR1 LGHDT, CDR2 YNNKEL (reference sequence). The CDR3 loop spans 13 amino acids. V lost 1 base to trimming and J lost 4 bases, with 5 bases between them. CDR3: CASSQAYYNEQFF. The DNA for the CDR3 is TGTGCCAGCAGCCAAGCCTATTACAATGAGCAGTTCTTC.

The chain couples TRBV2 to TRBJ1-6, with TRBD1 matching over 9 bases. There are 16 residues in the CDR3. Germline loops: CDR1 SNHLY, CDR2 FYNNEI. V trimming: 7 bases; J trimming: 8 bases; junction bases outside the gene matches: 12. The CDR3 protein is CASTEGDRVSYSPLHF. The CDR3 DNA reads as TGTGCCAGCACCGAGGGGGACAGGGTGTCTTATTCACCCCTCCACTTT.

The V and J genes are TRBV5-1 and TRBJ2-5; 7 bases are a match to TRBD2. This CDR3 has 15 amino acids. V was clipped by 1 base and J by 0 bases; unmatched bases: 3. The germline CDR1 and CDR2 sequences are SGHRS and YFSETQ. Written as DNA, the CDR3 is TGCGCCAGCAGCTTGTCTAGCGGTAACCAAGAGACCCAGTACTTC. Translating it yields CASSLSSGNQETQYF.

This clonotype occurred a few times. The chain employs TRBV15 and TRBJ1-5, with TRBD1 identical over 7 bases. Germline loops: CDR1 LNHNV, CDR2 YYDKDF (reference sequence). V gave up 4 bases and J gave up 6 bases; unmatched junction bases: 9. The CDR3 extends over 15 amino acids. CDR3 sequence: CATSMGQGGFQPQHF. The CDR3 nucleotides are TGTGCCACCAGCATGGGTCAGGGGGGGTTTCAGCCCCAGCATTTT.